This T cell receptor (beta chain) is from a study of vaccination effects on CD4 cells after COVID-19. Turning to the study itself: Post-vaccine specimens arrived a median 72 days past the second dose. Peptides at approximately 10 ug/ml and IL-2 at around 9.3 IU/ml were added to around 2 million PBMC per well.

This clone was seen a few times. Its antigen remains unidentified. Having been cultured for under twelve days, the cells underwent CD4+ T cell isolation. Of the BNT162b2 and mRNA-1273 vaccines, participants received two doses of one or the other. V lost 5 bases, J lost 3 bases, and 14 bases lay in between. This CDR3 spans 14 amino acids. Germline CDR1 SGHRS, CDR2 YFSETQ. The repertoire was sequenced with immunoSEQ multiplex PCR; TCRdb's copy has only in-frame clones and lacks some. The table lists tens of thousands of clones, roughly 75% of them singletons. This material consisted of CD4+ T cells from PBMCs cultured without peptide, taken after COVID-19 vaccination. The chain has TRBV5-1 and TRBJ1-1; no reliable D call. The clonotype was recovered from a human donor who received a COVID-19 vaccine. The DNA of the CDR3 is TGCGCCAGCAGACTACGAAGCGCGGACACTGAAGCTTTCTTT. This sequence encodes CASRLRSADTEAFF.